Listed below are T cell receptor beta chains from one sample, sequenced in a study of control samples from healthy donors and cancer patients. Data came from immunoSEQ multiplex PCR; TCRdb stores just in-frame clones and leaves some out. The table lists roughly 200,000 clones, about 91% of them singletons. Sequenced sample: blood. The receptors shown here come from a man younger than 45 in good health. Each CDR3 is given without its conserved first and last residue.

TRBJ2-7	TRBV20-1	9	SARLGYEQY
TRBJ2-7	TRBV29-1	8	SVQDYEQY
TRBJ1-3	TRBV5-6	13	ASSLTGRSGNTIY
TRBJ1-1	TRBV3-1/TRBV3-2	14	ASSQERVRGVTEAF
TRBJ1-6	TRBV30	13	AWRQGSSYNSPLH
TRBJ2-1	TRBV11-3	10	ASSLPRDEQF
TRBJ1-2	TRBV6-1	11	ASSERDNYGYT
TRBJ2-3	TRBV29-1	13	SVVLGTSGTGSQY
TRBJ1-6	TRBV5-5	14	ASSYETGSYNSPLH
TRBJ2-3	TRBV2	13	ASRTGTASTDTQY
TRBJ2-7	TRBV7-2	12	ASSTPGLAYEQY
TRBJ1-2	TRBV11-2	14	ASSISPGTANYGYT
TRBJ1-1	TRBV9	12	ASSPDPGATEAF
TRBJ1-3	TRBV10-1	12	ASSDTNSGNTIY
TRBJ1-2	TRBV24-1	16	ATSVGSASGQGAGGYT
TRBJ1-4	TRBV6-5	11	ASSWGTDEKLF
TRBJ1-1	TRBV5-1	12	ASSLGQKNTEAF
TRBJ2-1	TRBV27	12	ASSYPTRVNEQF
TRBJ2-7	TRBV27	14	ASSLIARQGYYEQY
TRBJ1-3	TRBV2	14	ASALDSGVDGNTIY
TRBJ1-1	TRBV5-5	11	ASSLLGNTEAF
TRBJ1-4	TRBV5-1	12	ASTQGTGNEKLF
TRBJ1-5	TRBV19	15	ASSTSLRTGSNQPQH
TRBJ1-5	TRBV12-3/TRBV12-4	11	ASSLHRNQPQH
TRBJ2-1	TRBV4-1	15	ASSPAGGGSSYNEQF
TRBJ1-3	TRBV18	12	ASSPGSSGNTIY
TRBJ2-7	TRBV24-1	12	ATSARDRDHEQY
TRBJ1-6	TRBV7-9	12	ASTREGGNSPLH
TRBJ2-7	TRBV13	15	ASSSEGLAGGRDEQY
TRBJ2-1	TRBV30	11	AWSEDSFNEQF
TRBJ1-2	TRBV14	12	ASSPSPGNYGYT
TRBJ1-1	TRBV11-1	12	ASSLRRVNTEAF
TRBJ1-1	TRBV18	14	ASSYREGWMNTEAF
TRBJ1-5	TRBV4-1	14	ASSQVGVRGNQPQH
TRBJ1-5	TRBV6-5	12	ASSYSDRNQPQH
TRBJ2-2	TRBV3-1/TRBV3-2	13	ASSQGTANTGELF
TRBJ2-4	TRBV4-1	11	ASSQLAKNIQY
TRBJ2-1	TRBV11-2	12	ASSLSQTLNEQF
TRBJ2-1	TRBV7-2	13	ASSLGPTAYNEQF
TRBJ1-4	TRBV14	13	ASSQDRQAGEKLF
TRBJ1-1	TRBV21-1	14	ASSKEVAREGAEAF
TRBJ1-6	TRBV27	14	ASSLSVPGSNSPLH
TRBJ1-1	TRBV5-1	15	ASSLARPAAMNTEAF
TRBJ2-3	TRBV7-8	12	ASSLELGADTQY
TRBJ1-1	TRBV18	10	ASSSGTGEAF
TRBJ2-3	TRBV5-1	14	ASSLGGGGATDTQY
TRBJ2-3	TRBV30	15	AWSVRRTSGNTDTQY
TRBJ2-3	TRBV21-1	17	ASSNDIKHRSSSTDTQY
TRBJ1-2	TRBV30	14	AWSGELHRDRDGYT
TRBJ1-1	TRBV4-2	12	ASSQEGPNTEAF
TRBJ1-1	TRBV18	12	ASSPLPGNTEAF
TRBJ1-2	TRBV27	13	ASSAPGRGNYGYT
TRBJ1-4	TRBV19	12	ASSPQASNEKLF
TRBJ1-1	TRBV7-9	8	ASGGTEAF
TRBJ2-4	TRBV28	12	ASSFSTGKNIQY
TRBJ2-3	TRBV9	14	ASSPTSGGAADTQY